The rows below give T cell receptor beta chains drawn from one sample of a study of shared clonotypes between healthy human individuals. The method was immunoSEQ multiplex PCR; TCRdb's version includes in-frame clones alone and lacks a portion of them. Here the sample spans about 300,000 clones, about 74% being singletons. The specimen sequenced was memory CD4+ T cells sorted from blood. Every receptor here comes from a man between 25 and 39 years old in good health. CDR3s include the opening cysteine and the closing phenylalanine or tryptophan. D genes are given only for firm matches.

TRBV6-5 - CASGGRSIKGEQYF
TRBV19 - CASSIMAGFSNEQFF
TRBV7-3 TRBD1 CASSLGTGIGEQFF
TRBV7-2 - CASSRRDTQYF
TRBV5-6 - CASSFKRTHEQYF
TRBV6-5 TRBD1 CASSLTGTAVAFF
TRBV7-2 - CASSTFKQPQHF
TRBV7-2 TRBD2 CASTPERSGRLWEQFF
TRBV28 TRBD1 CASSVGQGYYGYTF
TRBV7-3 - CASRGDPFSEQYF
TRBV4-3 - CASSQGPGTDTQYF
TRBV10-2 - CASIPTSGALYGYTF
TRBV4-2 - CASSPEGTRGYNEQFF
TRBV5-1 - CASSLELSEQYF
TRBV6-5 - CASTDWTTDTQYF
TRBV9 - CASSVEGHGYGYTF
TRBV7-2 TRBD2 CASSFRTSGIDTQYF
TRBV28 TRBD1 CASSPRWDREETQYF
TRBV5-1 - CASRGDSTDTQYF
TRBV4-1 - CASSQVTLAKNIQYF
TRBV28 TRBD1 CASSPPYQGARYGYTF
TRBV6-1 - CASSELNSNQPQHF
TRBV6-1 - CATSRQGEDIQYF
TRBV2 TRBD1 CASSELGQGTDTQYF
TRBV9 TRBD1 CASSPGGYGELEAFF
TRBV27 TRBD2 CASSFWTSGRAREQFF
TRBV6-5 - CASSYTGSRGYTF
TRBV19 - CASSIDSWDGVNTEAFF
TRBV9 TRBD1 CASSVGNRGHVTEAFF
TRBV18 - CASSPGLASDEQFF